A single sample is the source of the 27 T cell receptor beta chains below, sequenced in a study of patients and donors after allogeneic stem cell transplantation. TCRdb re-called the RT-PCR reads with MiXCR, one entry per CDR3 protein. The data contain roughly 940,000 distinct CDR3 sequences, about a sixth of them seen just once; the ten biggest clones take up approximately 5.9%. Material: blood, either unsorted or a sorted T cell fraction (not recorded which). The receptors derive from a human donor who was either an allogeneic HSCT recipient or a stem cell or donor lymphocyte infusion donor (not recorded which). It is not recorded whose cells these are; they may come from a transplant donor.

This clonotype was detected ten times or more. The chain recombines TRBV11-2 with TRBJ2-7, with D unresolved. Per germline, CDR1 SGHAT and CDR2 FQNNGV. This CDR3 contains 12 residues. V was cut by 5 bases and J by 2 bases, with 7 bases left in between. The CDR3: CASSVVTYEQYF. For the CDR3, the DNA is TGTGCCAGCAGCGTCGTGACCTACGAGCAGTACTTC.

This clonotype has more than one count but fewer than ten. V is TRBV5-1 and J is TRBJ2-7; perhaps D is TRBD1 or TRBD2 (5 bases each). V lost 3 bases and J lost 5, with 18 bases in between. Per the germline V gene, CDR1 is SGHRS and CDR2 is YFSETQ. This CDR3 is 15 amino acids long. The CDR3 DNA is TGCGCCAGCAGCTGGGGGAATTCGATGAGCGACGAGCAGTACTTC. Translated: CASSWGNSMSDEQYF.

The sample holds many counts of this clonotype. The rearrangement joins TRBV20-1 to TRBJ2-7, with D perhaps matching TRBD1 (5 bases). Deletions cut 4 bases from V and 4 bases from J, with 11 bases between. This CDR3 region has 12 residues. CDR1 DFQATT and CDR2 SNEGSKA come from the germline V gene (reference sequence). The CDR3 coding sequence is TGCAGTGCTATAGGCAGGGTTTACGAGCAGTACTTC. Protein: CSAIGRVYEQYF.

There are a few counts of this clonotype. The rearrangement uses TRBV2 and TRBJ1-3; 10 bases match TRBD1. The length of the CDR3 is 17 residues. Germline assignment: CDR1 SNHLY and CDR2 FYNNEI. Germline trimming cut 4 bases from V and 0 bases from J; bases unmatched to any gene: 6. For the CDR3, the DNA is TGTGCCAGCAGTGGGAGACAGGGGGCATTCTCTGGAAACACCATATATTTT. Its protein product is CASSGRQGAFSGNTIYF.

This clonotype was observed a handful of times. The rearrangement links TRBV15 to TRBJ2-2, with D tentatively TRBD1 (6 bases). This CDR3 has 17 residues. The V and J ends lost 0 bases and 0 bases respectively, with 11 bases between them. Looked up from germline, CDR1 is LNHNV and CDR2 is YYDKDF (reference sequence). CDR3 region: CATSREWDKANTGELFF. CDR3 DNA: TGTGCCACCAGCAGAGAGTGGGACAAAGCGAACACCGGGGAGCTGTTTTTT.

There are a few counts of this clonotype. V is TRBV5-6 and J is TRBJ2-7; a weak D match, TRBD1 (5 bases). The V gene lost 2 bases and the J gene lost 2 bases, with 11 bases spanning the gap. CDR1 is SGHDT, CDR2 YYEEEE, per germline. CDR3 length equals 14 residues. The CDR3 bases are TGTGCCAGCAGCTTCGAACCAGGGACCTACGAGCAGTACTTC. This translates into CASSFEPGTYEQYF.

This clonotype was counted only a few times. The chain is built from TRBV12-3 or TRBV12-4 and TRBJ2-2, with 11 bases lining up with TRBD2. The V gene end was trimmed by 2 bases and the J gene end by 6 bases; junction bases not matched to a gene: 5. The CDR3 is 16 amino acids. CDR3 nucleotides: TGTGCCAGCAGTTTATTAGCGGGGGGGCACGCCGGGGAGCTGTTTTTT. It translates to CASSLLAGGHAGELFF.

This clonotype has more than one count but fewer than ten. The gene calls are TRBV4-1 and TRBJ2-7, with D perhaps TRBD2 (6 bases). The V end was cut by 0 bases, the J end by 2 bases, with 14 bases between. This CDR3 is built from 16 residues. Germline CDR1 reads MGHRA; CDR2 reads YSYEKL. CDR3 DNA sequence: TGCGCCAGCAGCCAAGATCGCGAGCGGAGGGCCTACGAGCAGTACTTC. The encoded protein is CASSQDRERRAYEQYF.

In DNA form, the CDR3 reads TGTGCCAGCACCCGCGGGGGACCTCCCTACGAGCAGTACTTC. Translated: CASTRGGPPYEQYF. The rearrangement joins TRBV2 to TRBJ2-7; 7 bases agree with TRBD2. The CDR3 has 14 amino acids. CDR1 is SNHLY, CDR2 FYNNEI, per germline. Unmatched junction bases numbered 8, after V lost 7 bases and J lost 2 bases.

The sample holds a few counts of this clonotype. This rearrangement joins TRBV5-1 to TRBJ2-3; D is unresolved. Germline assignment: CDR1 SGHRS and CDR2 YFSETQ. Trimming took off 4 bases at V and 2 bases at J, with 11 bases between the two ends. The CDR3 runs to 14 residues. In DNA, the CDR3 is TGCGCCAGCAGCAAGGACGGTTTCACAGATACGCAGTATTTT. It specifies CASSKDGFTDTQYF.

The chain uses TRBV20-1 and TRBJ2-7; 7 positions agree with TRBD1. CDR1 is DFQATT, CDR2 SNEGSKA, per germline (reference sequence). The CDR3 loop spans 16 amino acids. The V and J ends lost 3 bases and 4 bases, in that order; junction bases with no gene match: 15. CDR3 bases: TGCAGTGCTAGCCTAGACGACAGGGTGGCTATTTACGAGCAGTACTTC. This sequence encodes CSASLDDRVAIYEQYF.

Worth noting for this clonotype: Sequence at one end of the junction differs from germline and may be a read error. CDR3 in DNA: TGTGCTAGCAGCCAAGGGCAGGGTGGTATATCCTACAATGAGCAGTTCTTC. It translates to CASSQGQGGISYNEQFF. The chain is built from TRBV7-7 and TRBJ2-1; D may be TRBD1 (5 bases). Germline CDR1 SSHAT, CDR2 FNYEAQ (reference sequence). The CDR3 extends over 17 amino acids. The whole variable domain, remainder taken from reference TRBV7-7 and TRBJ2-1, is GAGVSQSPRYKVTKRGQDVTLRCDPISSHATLYWYQQALGQGPEFLTYFNYEAQPDKSGLPSDRFSAERPEGSISTLTIQRTEQRDSAMYRCASSQGQGGISYNEQFFGPGTRLTVL.

The V and J genes are TRBV2 and TRBJ2-3; 11 bases agree with TRBD2. The CDR3 consists of 15 residues. CDR1 is SNHLY and CDR2 is FYNNEI in the germline V gene. V lost 9 bases to trimming and J lost 4 bases; unmatched junction nucleotides: 9. The DNA of the CDR3 is TGTGCCAGTGGAACATTAGCGGGAGGGCCAGATACGCAGTATTTT. Its protein is CASGTLAGGPDTQYF.

The chain has TRBV20-1 and TRBJ2-1; a weak D match, TRBD2 (5 bases). V was trimmed by 4 bases and J by 0 bases, leaving 19 bases between them. The germline V gene has CDR1 DFQATT and CDR2 SNEGSKA (reference sequence). CDR3 length equals 17 residues. The DNA for the CDR3 is TGCAGTGCTATACCTAGCCTAAGCCAAAGCTCCTACAATGAGCAGTTCTTC. The encoded protein is CSAIPSLSQSSYNEQFF.

This clonotype was detected only a few times. The chain is built from TRBV21-1 and TRBJ2-2; the table's D call, TRBD1, has no DNA check behind it. TRBV21-1 is listed as a pseudogene. CDR3 length: 16 amino acids. Written as DNA, the CDR3 is TGTGCCAGCAGCACCCCCTGGGACGGATACACCGGGGAGCTGTTTTTT. This codes for CASSTPWDGYTGELFF.

This clonotype was observed a handful of times. The rearrangement joins TRBV6-5 to TRBJ2-7, with D tentatively TRBD2 (6 bases). CDR1 is MNHEY and CDR2 is SVGAGI in the germline V gene. The ends were cut back, 4 bases at V and 3 bases at J, with 13 bases in the middle. The CDR3 contains 14 residues. The CDR3 DNA follows: TGTGCCAGCAGTTTCGCAACGGGGGTCTACGAGCAGTACTTC. It encodes CASSFATGVYEQYF.

This clonotype appeared a few times. The rearrangement joins TRBV2 to TRBJ2-3, with a weak D call TRBD1 (5 bases). The CDR3 has 16 residues. Germline CDR1 is SNHLY and CDR2 is FYNNEI. V lost 8 bases, J lost 2 bases, and 20 bases lay in between. The CDR3 bases are TGTGCCAGCCGAAGCACAGGAGTTACTTACACAGATACGCAGTATTTT. Translated: CASRSTGVTYTDTQYF.

The chain has TRBV7-9 and TRBJ1-1; maybe TRBD1 (5 bases). The length of the CDR3 is 14 residues. Germline-derived CDR1 and CDR2 are SEHNR and FQNEAQ (reference sequence). V was trimmed by 3 bases and J by 4 bases, leaving 12 bases between them. The CDR3 coding sequence is TGTGCCAGCAGCTTCGGGGACCGGGGCACTGAAGCTTTCTTT. As protein: CASSFGDRGTEAFF.

This clonotype was seen more than once but under ten times. J is TRBJ2-1 and V is TRBV12-3 or TRBV12-4, with 11 bases identical to TRBD2. V was pared by 7 bases and J by 5 bases, with 13 bases of the junction left unmatched. This CDR3 spans 17 amino acids. The CDR3 nucleotides read TGTGCCAGCACCGTGGTAGCTGGGACTAGCGGACACAATGAGCAGTTCTTC. It is translated as CASTVVAGTSGHNEQFF.

This clonotype was seen only a few times. The chain joins TRBV2 to TRBJ2-7; D possibly corresponds to TRBD1 (6 bases). The V gene's germline CDR1 is SNHLY and CDR2 FYNNEI. V dropped 4 bases and J dropped 2 bases, with 15 bases sitting between them. The length of the CDR3 is 15 residues. CDR3 residues: CASSATGSSTYEQYF. CDR3 DNA: TGTGCCAGCAGTGCAACAGGGTCCAGCACCTACGAGCAGTACTTC.

This clonotype has just a few counts. The V and J genes are TRBV6-1 and TRBJ2-5; maybe TRBD1 (5 bases). Germline values: CDR1 MNHNS, CDR2 SASEGT. The length of the CDR3 is 13 residues. Trimming took off 5 bases at V and 4 bases at J, with 11 bases between the two ends. CDR3 in amino acids: CASSIQGIETQYF. The DNA for the CDR3 is TGTGCCAGCAGTATCCAGGGTATAGAGACCCAGTACTTC.

In this sample, this clonotype turned up many times. This chain uses TRBV12-3 or TRBV12-4 with TRBJ1-1; no clear D gene. V dropped 3 bases and J dropped 5 bases, with 13 bases sitting between them. There are 14 residues in the CDR3. The CDR3 protein is CASSFLVSGTEAFF. In DNA, the CDR3 is TGTGCCAGCAGTTTTCTAGTTTCGGGGACTGAAGCTTTCTTT.

The gene calls are TRBV19 and TRBJ1-2; D is perhaps TRBD1 (5 bases). This CDR3 contains 14 residues. The V end was cut by 8 bases, the J end by 6 bases, with 19 bases between. From germline, CDR1 is LNHDA and CDR2 SQIVND (reference sequence). The CDR3 DNA is TGTGCCAGTGGAGGAATGGACACAAAAGATGGCTACACCTTC. This codes for CASGGMDTKDGYTF.

This chain connects TRBV6-1 to TRBJ2-7, with D perhaps TRBD1 or TRBD2 (5 bases each). Trimming cost V 5 bases and J 5 bases, with 13 bases left between them. Germline V lookup: CDR1 MNHNS, CDR2 SASEGT. This CDR3 has 13 amino acids. The CDR3 DNA is TGTGCCAGCAGTACCTTGGGGGAGAACGAGCAGTACTTC. Translated, it gives CASSTLGENEQYF.

This rearrangement joins TRBV11-2 to TRBJ2-6; 8 nucleotides agree with TRBD1. After removal of 1 base from V and 1 base from J, the junction contained 6 bases not matched to a gene. CDR1 and CDR2 (germline): SGHAT, FQNNGV. This CDR3 has 18 amino acids. CDR3 residues: CASSLGTGIPSGANVLTF. Here the CDR3 DNA reads TGTGCCAGCAGCTTAGGGACAGGGATCCCATCTGGGGCCAACGTCCTGACTTTC.

This clonotype turned up a few times. The chain has TRBV12-3 or TRBV12-4 and TRBJ2-1, with TRBD1 matching over 10 bases. Germline trimming cut 6 bases from V and 8 bases from J; bases unmatched to any gene: 4. This CDR3 has 13 residues. The CDR3 DNA follows: TGTGCCAGCAGCCCGGACAGGGGGGATGAGCAGTTCTTC. Encoded protein: CASSPDRGDEQFF.

This clonotype appeared many times. The rearrangement links TRBV7-2 to TRBJ2-3, with D hard to call. Per germline, CDR1 SGHTA and CDR2 FQGNSA. V gave up 6 bases and J gave up 3 bases, with 7 bases separating them. The CDR3 totals 12 residues. CDR3 protein: CASRPATDTQYF. CDR3 bases: TGTGCCAGCAGGCCAGCGACAGATACGCAGTATTTT.